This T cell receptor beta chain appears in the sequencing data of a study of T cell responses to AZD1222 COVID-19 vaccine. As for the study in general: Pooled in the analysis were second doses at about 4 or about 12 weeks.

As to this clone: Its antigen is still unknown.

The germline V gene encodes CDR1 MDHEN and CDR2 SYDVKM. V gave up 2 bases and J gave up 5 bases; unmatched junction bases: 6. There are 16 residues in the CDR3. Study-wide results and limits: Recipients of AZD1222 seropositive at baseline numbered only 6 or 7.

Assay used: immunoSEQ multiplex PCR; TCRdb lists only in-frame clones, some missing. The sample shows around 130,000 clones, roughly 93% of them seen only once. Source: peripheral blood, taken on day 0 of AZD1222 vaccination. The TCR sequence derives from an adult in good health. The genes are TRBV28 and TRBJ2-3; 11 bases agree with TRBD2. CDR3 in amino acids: CASSLSGTSGLDTQYF. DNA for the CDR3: TGTGCCAGCAGTTTAAGCGGGACTAGCGGATTAGATACGCAGTATTTT. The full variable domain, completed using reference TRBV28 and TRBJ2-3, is DVKVTQSSRYLVKRTGEKVFLECVQDMDHENMFWYRQDPGLGLRLIYFSYDVKMKEKGDIPEGYSVSREKKERFSLILESASTNQTSMYLCASSLSGTSGLDTQYFGPGTRLTVL.